Listed here are 21 T cell receptor beta chains from one sample, sequenced in a study of molecular identifiers for immune sequencing clone quantification (dated 2018 in TCRdb). Library generation was performed with PCR. Sequencer: NextSeq 500. TCRdb reanalyzed the raw reads on its own, using fastp at Q25 for trimming and MiXCR for clone calling, and kept in-frame beta chains. Entries that share a CDR3 protein sequence are merged under the most common genes and DNA. This sample gives approximately 680,000 distinct CDR3 sequences in total; roughly 23% of them show up just once. In total, the top ten clones hold 0.7% to 0.95% of the sample. Sequencing used naive CD8+ T cells from blood, with Jurkat cell RNA spiked in. The cell subset or site label on this specimen signifies: FACS-sorted CD8+CD4-CCR7+CD45RA+ naive T cells. The receptors were sampled from a human donor in good health. Some libraries in this study had Jurkat cell RNA spiked in.

There are many counts of this clonotype. The chain employs TRBV6-2 or TRBV6-3 and TRBJ2-7, with 7 positions matching TRBD1. The ends lost 8 bases at V and 4 bases at J; junction bases unmatched: 5. The CDR3 covers 12 residues. Germline V lookup: CDR1 MNHEY, CDR2 SVGEGT. The DNA for the CDR3 is TGTGCCAGCGAGACAGGGAATTACGAGCAGTACTTC. It is translated as CASETGNYEQYF.

Remarks on this clonotype: At one end the junction does not follow the germline gene, possibly because of a read error. V and J are TRBV27 and TRBJ2-2, with TRBD2 as a possible D gene (5 bases). The CDR3 sequence is 17 residues long. The germline V gene has CDR1 MNHEY and CDR2 SMNVEV (reference sequence). The CDR3 spells CASSPRVGSANTGELFF. The CDR3 bases are TGTGCCAGCAGTCCCCGAGTCGGATCCGCGAACACCGGGGAGTTGTTTTTT.

V is TRBV6-2 or TRBV6-3 and J is TRBJ1-2, with 10 bases identical to TRBD1. V trimming: 8 bases; J trimming: 3 bases; junction bases outside the gene matches: 0. CDR3 size: 12 residues. Per the germline V gene, CDR1 is MNHEY and CDR2 is SVGEGT. CDR3 sequence: CASGTGDYGYTF. The CDR3, as DNA: TGTGCCAGCGGGACAGGGGACTATGGCTACACCTTC.

This clonotype was seen repeatedly, ten times or more. The chain joins TRBV7-6 to TRBJ2-7; 8 bases agree with TRBD1. Per germline, CDR1 SGHVS and CDR2 FNYEAQ. This CDR3 comprises 12 residues. J gave up 6 bases and V 5 bases, and 3 bases lay outside the gene matches. CDR3 amino acids: CASSMDRVEQYF. The CDR3 DNA follows: TGTGCCAGCAGCATGGACAGGGTCGAGCAGTACTTC.

V and J are TRBV11-2 and TRBJ2-2; 9 bases agree with TRBD2. This CDR3 comprises 16 residues. Unmatched junction bases numbered 6, after V lost 3 bases and J lost 4 bases. Germline CDR1 reads SGHAT; CDR2 reads FQNNGV. The CDR3 coding sequence is TGTGCCAGCAGCTTCGGGCGGGAGGGCCCCACCGGGGAGCTGTTTTTT. Translation gives CASSFGREGPTGELFF.

The chain carries TRBV2 and TRBJ1-2; 7 bases match TRBD1. The CDR3 consists of 15 residues. CDR1 and CDR2 from the germline V gene are SNHLY and FYNNEI. V shed 2 bases, J shed 4 bases, and the junction held 7 bases outside the gene matches. For the CDR3, the DNA is TGTGCCAGCAGTGAACTCGACAGGGCTGGCTATGGCTACACCTTC. Translated, it gives CASSELDRAGYGYTF.

This clonotype was detected many times. In DNA form, the CDR3 reads TGTGCCAGCAGTTCCTTGGGGGGATACGAGGCCAACGTCCTGACTTTC. Encoded protein: CASSSLGGYEANVLTF. The gene calls are TRBV12-3 or TRBV12-4 and TRBJ2-6; TRBD2 might be the D (6 bases). Trimming left V 4 bases short and J 6 bases short, with 16 bases between. There are 16 residues in the CDR3.

Comment on this clonotype: A much larger clone differs by one base, so this may be a read error. J is TRBJ2-6 and V is TRBV7-9; D may be TRBD1 or TRBD2 (5 bases each). In germline, CDR1 is SEHNR, CDR2 FQNEAQ (reference sequence). The CDR3 sequence is 18 residues long. CDR3 coding DNA: TGTGCCAGCAGCATCGCCGGGACCCCAAACACTGGGGCCGACGTCCTGACTTTC. This codes for CASSIAGTPNTGADVLTF.

As regards this clonotype: A much more abundant neighbour one base away suggests this may be a read error. The chain links TRBV7-2 to TRBJ1-1; D unresolved. The CDR3 is 15 residues long. CDR1 and CDR2 (germline): SGHTA, FQGNSA. The CDR3 reads CASRLEMGVNTEAFF. The CDR3 region has the DNA TGTGCCAGCAGATTAGAAATGGGAGTGAACACTGAAGCTTTCTTT.

As regards this clonotype: This may come from a read error, since a much larger clone is one base off. The chain recombines TRBV12-5 with TRBJ2-5, with 10 bases fitting TRBD1. V trimming: 5 bases; J trimming: 3 bases; junction bases outside the gene matches: 9. The germline gives CDR1 LGHNT, CDR2 FRNRAP. This CDR3 is built from 16 residues. CDR3 DNA sequence: TGTGCTAGTGGTCTCCCGGGACAGGGGACAGAAGAGACCCAGTACTTC. It yields the protein CASGLPGQGTEETQYF.

The chain employs TRBV27 and TRBJ1-1; 11 bases line up with TRBD1. The CDR3 is made up of 15 amino acids. Losses at the gene ends were 5 bases for V and 5 bases for J; bases not matched to a gene: 7. Germline CDR1 MNHEY, CDR2 SMNVEV (reference sequence). The CDR3 protein is CASSLGQGGVTEAFF. CDR3 coding DNA: TGTGCCAGCAGTCTGGGACAGGGGGGAGTTACTGAAGCTTTCTTT.

The chain joins TRBV11-2 to TRBJ2-1, with 10 bases that match TRBD1. V lost 4 bases to trimming and J lost 9 bases; unmatched junction nucleotides: 9. Germline CDR1 is SGHAT and CDR2 is FQNNGV. CDR3 length equals 15 residues. CDR3 coding DNA: TGTGCCAGCAGCTCGCCGGGACAGGGGTTCTTTGAGCAGTTCTTC. Protein sequence: CASSSPGQGFFEQFF.

The rearrangement links TRBV5-4 to TRBJ2-7; D remains ambiguous. The germline gives CDR1 SGHNT, CDR2 YYREEE (reference sequence). The V gene lost 7 bases and the J gene lost 0 bases, with 11 bases spanning the gap. The length of the CDR3 is 13 residues. CDR3 coding DNA: TGTGCCAGCGGATTCTGTAGCTCCTACGAGCAGTACTTC. Translation gives CASGFCSSYEQYF.

This clonotype was counted only a few times. This chain uses TRBV13 with TRBJ2-7; D possibly corresponds to TRBD1 (6 bases). Per germline, CDR1 PRHDT and CDR2 FYEKMQ (reference sequence). The CDR3 sequence is 16 residues long. Trimming cost V 4 bases and J 0 bases, with 16 bases left between them. CDR3 nucleotides: TGTGCCAGCAGCTCGCTAATTGGACAGAGCTCCTACGAGCAGTACTTC. It yields the protein CASSSLIGQSSYEQYF.

In this sample, this clonotype turned up a few times. CDR3 loop: CASKPTDFFYGYTF. Here the CDR3 DNA reads TGTGCCAGCAAGCCGACAGATTTTTTCTATGGCTACACCTTC. The chain recombines TRBV27 with TRBJ1-2; possibly TRBD1 for D (5 bases). With 7 bases removed from V and 4 bases from J, the gap between germline ends came to 16 bases. The CDR3 contains 14 residues. Germline V gene lookup returns CDR1 MNHEY and CDR2 SMNVEV (reference sequence).

The rearrangement links TRBV20-1 to TRBJ2-7; unclear D gene. This CDR3 spans 13 amino acids. The ends were cut back, 3 bases at V and 3 bases at J, with 12 bases in the middle. Germline CDR1 DFQATT, CDR2 SNEGSKA (reference sequence). The CDR3 region has the DNA TGCAGTGCTAGGGCCCTAGTCAGCTACGAGCAGTACTTC. Protein product: CSARALVSYEQYF.

The chain joins TRBV5-1 to TRBJ2-7; 9 nucleotides line up with TRBD2. The CDR3 covers 14 residues. Germline CDR1 reads SGHRS; CDR2 reads YFSETQ. Trimming removed 3 bases from V and 4 bases from J; junction bases left unmatched: 5. The CDR3 here is CASSWSSGVYEQYF. CDR3 DNA: TGCGCCAGCAGCTGGTCTAGCGGGGTTTACGAGCAGTACTTC. Drawing the rest from reference TRBV5-1 and TRBJ2-7, the complete variable domain is KAGVTQTPRYLIKTRGQQVTLSCSPISGHRSVSWYQQTPGQGLQFLFEYFSETQRNKGNFPGRFSGRQFSNSRSEMNVSTLELGDSALYLCASSWSSGVYEQYFGPGTRLTVT.

This clonotype has at least ten counts. CDR3 loop: CASSSQGAIGELFF. The CDR3 DNA sequence: TGTGCCAGCAGCTCACAGGGGGCGATCGGGGAGCTGTTTTTT. J is TRBJ2-2 and V is TRBV13; 9 bases fit TRBD1. Germline V gene lookup returns CDR1 PRHDT and CDR2 FYEKMQ (reference sequence). Germline trimming cut 4 bases from V and 7 bases from J; bases unmatched to any gene: 4. The CDR3 is 14 amino acids.

This clonotype was counted at least ten times. V gene TRBV28 combines with J gene TRBJ1-5; maybe TRBD1 (6 bases). The CDR3 sequence is 11 residues long. V dropped 10 bases and J dropped 5 bases, with 9 bases sitting between them. Germline-derived CDR1 and CDR2 are MDHEN and SYDVKM. The CDR3 protein is CATGGYQPQHF. The CDR3, as DNA: TGTGCCACTGGGGGCTATCAGCCCCAGCATTTT.

On this clonotype itself: It may be a read error: a sequence one base away is much more abundant. The chain has TRBV20-1 and TRBJ2-3; D unclear. Germline loops: CDR1 DFQATT, CDR2 SNEGSKA (reference sequence). This CDR3 has 13 residues. The CDR3 coding sequence is TGCAGTGCTAGAGATCTCAGATGGGATACGCGGTATTTT. Translation gives CSARDLRWDTRYF.

This clonotype was counted at least ten times. The chain couples TRBV10-3 to TRBJ2-7; D might be TRBD1 (6 bases). CDR3 length: 14 residues. Germline loops: CDR1 ENHRY, CDR2 SYGVKD. V lost 7 bases to trimming and J lost 0 bases, with 13 bases between them. The CDR3 DNA sequence: TGTGCCATCACTCAAGGACAGTTCTCCTACGAGCAGTACTTC. This gives the protein CAITQGQFSYEQYF.